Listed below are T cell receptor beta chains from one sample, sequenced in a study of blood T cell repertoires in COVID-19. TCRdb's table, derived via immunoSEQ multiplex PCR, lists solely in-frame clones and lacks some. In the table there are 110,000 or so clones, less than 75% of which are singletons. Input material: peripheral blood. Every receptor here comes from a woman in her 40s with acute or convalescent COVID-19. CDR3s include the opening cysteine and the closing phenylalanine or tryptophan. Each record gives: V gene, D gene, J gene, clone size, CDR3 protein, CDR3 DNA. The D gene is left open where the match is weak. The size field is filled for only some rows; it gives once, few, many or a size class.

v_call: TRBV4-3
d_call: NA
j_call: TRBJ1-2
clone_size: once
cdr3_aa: CASRPSWGPDGYTF
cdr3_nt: TGCGCCAGCCGCCCGAGTTGGGGCCCCGATGGCTACACCTTC

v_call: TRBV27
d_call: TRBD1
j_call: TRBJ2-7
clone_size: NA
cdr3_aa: CASRDRGTYEQYF
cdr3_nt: TGTGCCAGCAGGGACAGGGGGACCTACGAGCAGTACTTC

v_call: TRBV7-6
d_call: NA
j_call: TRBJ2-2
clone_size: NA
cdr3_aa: CASTPFAGPTNTGELFF
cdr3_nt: TGTGCCAGCACCCCGTTTGCAGGGCCAACGAACACCGGGGAGCTGTTTTTT

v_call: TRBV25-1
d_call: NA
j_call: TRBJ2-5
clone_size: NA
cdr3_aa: CASSDEGGRETQYF
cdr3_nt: TGTGCCAGCAGCGACGAGGGGGGGCGAGAGACCCAGTACTTC

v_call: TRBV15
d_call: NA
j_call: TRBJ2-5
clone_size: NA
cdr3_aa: CATSSKGGARETQYF
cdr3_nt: TGTGCCACCAGCAGCAAGGGGGGGGCGCGGGAGACCCAGTACTTC

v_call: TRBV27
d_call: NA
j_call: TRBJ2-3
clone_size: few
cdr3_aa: CASRLGTFTDTQYF
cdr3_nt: TGTGCCAGCAGACTCGGGACTTTCACAGATACGCAGTATTTT

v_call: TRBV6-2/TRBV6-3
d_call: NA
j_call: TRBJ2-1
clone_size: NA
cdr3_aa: CASSPTYNEQFF
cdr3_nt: TGTGCCAGCAGTCCAACCTACAATGAGCAGTTCTTC

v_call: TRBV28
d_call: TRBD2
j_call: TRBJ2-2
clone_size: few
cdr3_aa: CASTTGTRRPGELFF
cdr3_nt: TGTGCCAGCACCACCGGGACTAGGAGGCCCGGGGAGCTGTTTTTT

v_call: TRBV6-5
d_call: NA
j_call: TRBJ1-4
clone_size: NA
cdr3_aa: CASSYSQGNEKLFF
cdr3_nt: TGTGCCAGCAGTTACTCCCAGGGAAATGAAAAACTGTTTTTT

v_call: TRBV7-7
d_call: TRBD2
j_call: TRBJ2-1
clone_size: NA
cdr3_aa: CASSPTGGGAYNEQFF
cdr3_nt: TGTGCCAGCAGCCCCACCGGCGGGGGGGCCTACAATGAGCAGTTCTTC

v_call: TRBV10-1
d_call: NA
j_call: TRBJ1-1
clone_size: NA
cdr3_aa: CASRDIREGSPEAFF
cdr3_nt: TGCGCCAGCAGGGATATCAGGGAAGGCTCTCCTGAAGCTTTCTTT

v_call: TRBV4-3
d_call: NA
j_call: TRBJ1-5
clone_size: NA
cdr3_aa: CASSQSGGWYSNQPQHF
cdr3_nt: TGCGCCAGCAGCCAATCCGGGGGTTGGTATAGCAATCAGCCCCAGCATTTT

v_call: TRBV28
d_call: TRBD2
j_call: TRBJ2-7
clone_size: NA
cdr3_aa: CASANGGYEQYF
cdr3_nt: TGTGCCAGCGCAAACGGGGGGTACGAGCAGTACTTC

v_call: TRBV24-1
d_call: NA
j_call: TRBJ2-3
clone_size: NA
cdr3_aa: CATSENQGGRGTDTQYF
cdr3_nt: TGTGCCACCAGTGAAAATCAAGGGGGAAGGGGCACAGATACGCAGTATTTT

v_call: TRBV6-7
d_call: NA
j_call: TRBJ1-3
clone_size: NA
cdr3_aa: CASSYLGQISGNTIYF
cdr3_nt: TGTGCCAGCAGTTACCTTGGACAGATCTCTGGAAACACCATATATTTT

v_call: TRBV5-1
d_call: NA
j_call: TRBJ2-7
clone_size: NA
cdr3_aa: CASSSGGTSYEQYF
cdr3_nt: TGCGCCAGCAGCTCTGGAGGCACCTCCTACGAGCAGTACTTC

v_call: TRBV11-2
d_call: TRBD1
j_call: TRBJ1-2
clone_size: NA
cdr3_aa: CASSPASGTGGAGYTF
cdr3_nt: TGTGCCAGCAGCCCAGCATCCGGGACAGGGGGCGCGGGCTACACCTTC

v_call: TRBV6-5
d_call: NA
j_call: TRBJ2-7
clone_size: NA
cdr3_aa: CASTQGLTSYEQYF
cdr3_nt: TGTGCCAGCACCCAGGGACTCACCTCCTACGAGCAGTACTTC

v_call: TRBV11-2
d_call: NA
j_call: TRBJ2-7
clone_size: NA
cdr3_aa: CASSPRGQQHYEQYF
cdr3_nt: TGTGCCAGCAGCCCCCGAGGACAGCAGCACTACGAGCAGTACTTC

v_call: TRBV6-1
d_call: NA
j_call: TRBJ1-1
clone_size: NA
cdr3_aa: CASSEARINKAFF
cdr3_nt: TGTGCCAGCAGTGAAGCGCGCATAAATAAAGCTTTCTTT